This TCR beta chain was obtained from a study of identical twins. Overall study findings and caveats: Cord blood beta clonotypes present at high abundance carried fewer insertions; no such pattern appeared in memory repertoires.

This clonotype was seen a handful of times. The antigen remains unidentified. With V trimmed by 3 bases and J by 6 bases, 11 bases remained unmatched. Germline-derived CDR1 and CDR2 are MNHEY and SMNVEV (reference sequence). This CDR3 contains 15 residues. MiXCR, applied by TCRdb to the 5' RACE reads, yields one record per CDR3 protein. The sample shows 500,000 or so distinct CDR3 sequences, approximately 22% of them seen only once. In addition, the sample was reused for a study of T cells expressing NK-cell markers.

The genes are TRBV27 and TRBJ2-7, with 7 positions matching TRBD1. This TCR was recovered from a woman in her late teens or twenties in good health. Material for sequencing was CD4+ T cells sorted from blood. In nucleotides, the CDR3 is TGTGCCAGCAGTTTTCATGACAGGGTGAAGGGCGAGCAGTACTTC. This encodes CASSFHDRVKGEQYF.